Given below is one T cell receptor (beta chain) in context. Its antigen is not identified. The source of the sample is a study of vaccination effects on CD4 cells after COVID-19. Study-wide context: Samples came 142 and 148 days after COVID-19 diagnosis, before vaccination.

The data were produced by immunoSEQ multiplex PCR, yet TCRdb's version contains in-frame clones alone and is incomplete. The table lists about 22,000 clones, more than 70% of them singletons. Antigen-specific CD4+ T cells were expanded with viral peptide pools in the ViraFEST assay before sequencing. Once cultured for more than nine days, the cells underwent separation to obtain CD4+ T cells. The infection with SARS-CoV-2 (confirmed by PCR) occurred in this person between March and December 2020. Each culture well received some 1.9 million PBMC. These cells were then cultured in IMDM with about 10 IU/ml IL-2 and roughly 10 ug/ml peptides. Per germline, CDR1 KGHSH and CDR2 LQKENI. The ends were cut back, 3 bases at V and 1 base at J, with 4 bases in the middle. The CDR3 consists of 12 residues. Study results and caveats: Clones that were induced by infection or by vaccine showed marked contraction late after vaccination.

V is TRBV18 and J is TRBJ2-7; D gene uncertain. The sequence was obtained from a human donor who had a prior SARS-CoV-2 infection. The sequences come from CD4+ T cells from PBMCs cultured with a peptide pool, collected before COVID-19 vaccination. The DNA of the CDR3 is TGTGCCAGCTCACCGGTATCCTACGAGCAGTACTTC. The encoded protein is CASSPVSYEQYF. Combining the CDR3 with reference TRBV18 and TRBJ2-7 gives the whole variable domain NAGVMQNPRHLVRRRGQEARLRCSPMKGHSHVYWYRQLPEEGLKFMVYLQKENIIDESGMPKERFSAEFPKEGPSILRIQQVVRGDSAAYFCASSPVSYEQYFGPGTRLTVT.